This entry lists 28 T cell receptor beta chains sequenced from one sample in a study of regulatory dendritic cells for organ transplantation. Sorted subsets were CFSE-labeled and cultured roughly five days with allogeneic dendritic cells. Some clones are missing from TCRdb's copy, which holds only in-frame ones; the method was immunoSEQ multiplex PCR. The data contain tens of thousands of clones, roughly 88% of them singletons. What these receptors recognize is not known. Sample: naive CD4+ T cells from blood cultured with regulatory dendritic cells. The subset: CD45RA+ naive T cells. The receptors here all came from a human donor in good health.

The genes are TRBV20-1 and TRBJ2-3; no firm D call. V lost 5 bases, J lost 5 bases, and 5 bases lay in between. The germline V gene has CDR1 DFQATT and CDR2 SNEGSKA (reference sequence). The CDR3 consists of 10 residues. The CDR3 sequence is CSAEVDTQYF. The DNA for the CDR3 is TGCAGTGCTGAGGTAGATACGCAGTATTTT.

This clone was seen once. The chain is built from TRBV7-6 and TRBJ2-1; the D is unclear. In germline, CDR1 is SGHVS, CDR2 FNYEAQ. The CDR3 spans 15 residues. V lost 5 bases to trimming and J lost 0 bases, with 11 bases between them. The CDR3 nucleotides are TGTGCCAGCAGCCGGACGGAGAGCTCCTACAATGAGCAGTTCTTC. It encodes CASSRTESSYNEQFF.

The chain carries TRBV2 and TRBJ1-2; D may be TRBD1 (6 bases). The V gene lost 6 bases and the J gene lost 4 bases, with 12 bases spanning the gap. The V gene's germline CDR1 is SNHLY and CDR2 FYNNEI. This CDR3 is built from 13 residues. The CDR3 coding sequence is TGTGCCAGCAGAAAAGGGGGAATCTATGGCTACACCTTC. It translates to CASRKGGIYGYTF.

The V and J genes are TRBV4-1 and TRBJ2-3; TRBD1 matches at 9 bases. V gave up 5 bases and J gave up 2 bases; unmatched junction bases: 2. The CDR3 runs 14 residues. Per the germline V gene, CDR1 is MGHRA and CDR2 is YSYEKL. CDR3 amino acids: CASSGTGITDTQYF. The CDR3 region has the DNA TGCGCCAGCAGCGGGACAGGGATCACAGATACGCAGTATTTT.

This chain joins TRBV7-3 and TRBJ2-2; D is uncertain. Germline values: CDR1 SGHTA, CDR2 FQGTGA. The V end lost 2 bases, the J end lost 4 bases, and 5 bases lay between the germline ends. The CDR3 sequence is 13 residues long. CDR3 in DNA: TGTGCCAGCAGCTTAGCCTCCACCGGGGAGCTGTTTTTT. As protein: CASSLASTGELFF.

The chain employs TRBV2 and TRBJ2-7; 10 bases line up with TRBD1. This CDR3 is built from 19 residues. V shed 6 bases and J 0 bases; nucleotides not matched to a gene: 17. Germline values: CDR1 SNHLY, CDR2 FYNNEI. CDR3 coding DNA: TGTGCCAGCAGGGGTTACCGGGACAGGGGCCCCTTTCCCTCCTACGAGCAGTACTTC. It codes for CASRGYRDRGPFPSYEQYF.

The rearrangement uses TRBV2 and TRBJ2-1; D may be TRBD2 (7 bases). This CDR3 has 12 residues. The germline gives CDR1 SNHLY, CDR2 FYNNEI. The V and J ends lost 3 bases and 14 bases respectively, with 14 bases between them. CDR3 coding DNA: TGTGCCAGCAGTGACGGGGGGCGCCGGAAGTTCTTC. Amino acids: CASSDGGRRKFF.

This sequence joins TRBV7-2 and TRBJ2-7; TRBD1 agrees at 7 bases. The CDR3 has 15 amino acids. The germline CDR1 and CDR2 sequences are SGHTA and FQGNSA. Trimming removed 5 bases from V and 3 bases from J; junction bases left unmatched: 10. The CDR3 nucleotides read TGTGCCAGCAGCCTAAGGACAGGCGGCTACTACGAGCAGTACTTC. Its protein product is CASSLRTGGYYEQYF.

CDR3 sequence: CAISPLLAGYNEQFF. The CDR3 DNA reads TGTGCCATCAGCCCCTTGCTAGCGGGATACAATGAGCAGTTCTTC. The chain is built from TRBV10-3 and TRBJ2-1; TRBD2 aligns across 9 bases. J lost 4 bases, V lost 6 bases, and 7 bases had no gene match. This CDR3 is 15 amino acids long. The germline V gene encodes CDR1 ENHRY and CDR2 SYGVKD.

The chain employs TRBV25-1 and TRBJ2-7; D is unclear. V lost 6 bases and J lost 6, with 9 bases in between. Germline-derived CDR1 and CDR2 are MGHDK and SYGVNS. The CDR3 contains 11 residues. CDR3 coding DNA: TGTGCCAGCAGCATTGGGCGCGAGCAGTACTTC. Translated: CASSIGREQYF.

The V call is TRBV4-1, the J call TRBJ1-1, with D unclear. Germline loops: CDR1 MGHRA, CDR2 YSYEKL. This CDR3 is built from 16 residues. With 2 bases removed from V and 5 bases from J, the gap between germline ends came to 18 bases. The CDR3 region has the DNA TGCGCCAGCAGCCAATGGATTCGGGCAGGCGGAACTGAAGCTTTCTTT. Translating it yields CASSQWIRAGGTEAFF.

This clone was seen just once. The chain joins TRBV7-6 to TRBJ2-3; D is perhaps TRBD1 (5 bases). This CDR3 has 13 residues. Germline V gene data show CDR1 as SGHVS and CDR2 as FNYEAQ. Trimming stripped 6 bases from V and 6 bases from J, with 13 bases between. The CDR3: CASSSGPSDTQYF. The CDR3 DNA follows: TGTGCCAGCAGTTCAGGGCCCTCCGATACGCAGTATTTT. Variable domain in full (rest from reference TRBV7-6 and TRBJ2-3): GAGVSQSPRYKVTKRGQDVALRCDPISGHVSLYWYRQALGQGPEFLTYFNYEAQQDKSGLPNDRFSAERPEGSISTLTIQRTEQRDSAMYRCASSSGPSDTQYFGPGTRLTVL.

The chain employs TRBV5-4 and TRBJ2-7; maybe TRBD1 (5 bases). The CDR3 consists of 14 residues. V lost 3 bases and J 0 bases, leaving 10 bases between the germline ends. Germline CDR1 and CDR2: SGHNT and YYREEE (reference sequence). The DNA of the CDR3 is TGTGCCAGCAGCTCTCGACAGTTCTCCTACGAGCAGTACTTC. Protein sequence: CASSSRQFSYEQYF.

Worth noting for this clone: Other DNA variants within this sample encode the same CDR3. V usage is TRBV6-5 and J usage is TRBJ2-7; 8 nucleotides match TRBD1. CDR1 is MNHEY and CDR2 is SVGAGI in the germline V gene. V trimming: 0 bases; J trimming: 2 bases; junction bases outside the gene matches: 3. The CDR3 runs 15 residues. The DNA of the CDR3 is TGTGCCAGCAGTTACTCAAGGACAGGGACCTACGAGCAGTACTTC. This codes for CASSYSRTGTYEQYF.

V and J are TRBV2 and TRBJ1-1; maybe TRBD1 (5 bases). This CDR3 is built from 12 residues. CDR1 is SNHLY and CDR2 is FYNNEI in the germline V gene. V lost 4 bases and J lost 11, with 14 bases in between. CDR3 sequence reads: CASSAAGGDAFF. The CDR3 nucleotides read TGTGCCAGCAGTGCCGCGGGGGGGGACGCTTTCTTT.

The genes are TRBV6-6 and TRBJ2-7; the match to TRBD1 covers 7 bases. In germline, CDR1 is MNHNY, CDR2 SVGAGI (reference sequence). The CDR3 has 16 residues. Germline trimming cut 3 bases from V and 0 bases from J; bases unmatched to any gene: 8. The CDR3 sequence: CASSYSDRDLSYEQYF. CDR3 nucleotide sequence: TGTGCCAGCAGTTATTCCGACAGGGACCTCTCCTACGAGCAGTACTTC.

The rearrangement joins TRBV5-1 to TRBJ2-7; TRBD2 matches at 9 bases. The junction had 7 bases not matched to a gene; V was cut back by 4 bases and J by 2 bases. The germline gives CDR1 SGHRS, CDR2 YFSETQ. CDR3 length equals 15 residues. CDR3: CASSPGTSRAYEQYF. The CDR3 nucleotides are TGCGCCAGCAGCCCCGGGACTAGCAGGGCCTACGAGCAGTACTTC.

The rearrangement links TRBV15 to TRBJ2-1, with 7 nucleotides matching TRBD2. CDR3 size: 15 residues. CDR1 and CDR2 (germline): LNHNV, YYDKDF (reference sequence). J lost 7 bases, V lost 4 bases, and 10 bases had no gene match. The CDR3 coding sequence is TGTGCCACCAGCATTTATCGGCTAGCGGAGAATGAGCAGTTCTTC. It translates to CATSIYRLAENEQFF. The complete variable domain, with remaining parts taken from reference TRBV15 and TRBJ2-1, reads DAMVIQNPRYQVTQFGKPVTLSCSQTLNHNVMYWYQQKSSQAPKLLFHYYDKDFNNEADTPDNFQSRRPNTSFCFLDIRSPGLGDTAMYLCATSIYRLAENEQFFGPGTRLTVL.

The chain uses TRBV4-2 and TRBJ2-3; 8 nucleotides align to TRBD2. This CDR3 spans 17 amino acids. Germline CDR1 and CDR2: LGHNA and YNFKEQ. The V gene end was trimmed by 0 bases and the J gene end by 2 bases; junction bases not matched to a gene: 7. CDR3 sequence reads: CASSQDLGAGDTDTQYF. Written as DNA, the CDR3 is TGTGCCAGCAGCCAAGATCTAGGAGCGGGGGACACAGATACGCAGTATTTT.

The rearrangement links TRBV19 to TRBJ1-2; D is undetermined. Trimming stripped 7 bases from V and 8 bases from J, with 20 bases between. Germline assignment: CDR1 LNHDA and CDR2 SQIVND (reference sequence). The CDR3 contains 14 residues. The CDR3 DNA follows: TGTGCCAGTACCCCGGGAGGGTCCTCGAGGGGCTACACCTTC. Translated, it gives CASTPGGSSRGYTF.

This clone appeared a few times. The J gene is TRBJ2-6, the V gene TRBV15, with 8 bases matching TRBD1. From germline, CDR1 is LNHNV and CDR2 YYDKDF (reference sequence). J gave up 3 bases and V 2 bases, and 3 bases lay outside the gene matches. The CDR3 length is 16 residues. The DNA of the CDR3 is TGTGCCACCAGCAGACAGGGGGCTGGTGGGGCCAACGTCCTGACTTTC. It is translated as CATSRQGAGGANVLTF. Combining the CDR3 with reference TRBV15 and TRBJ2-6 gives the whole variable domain DAMVIQNPRYQVTQFGKPVTLSCSQTLNHNVMYWYQQKSSQAPKLLFHYYDKDFNNEADTPDNFQSRRPNTSFCFLDIRSPGLGDTAMYLCATSRQGAGGANVLTFGAGSRLTVL.

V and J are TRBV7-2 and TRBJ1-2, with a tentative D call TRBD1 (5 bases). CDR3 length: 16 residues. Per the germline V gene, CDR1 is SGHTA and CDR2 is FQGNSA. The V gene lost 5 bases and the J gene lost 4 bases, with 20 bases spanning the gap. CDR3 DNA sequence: TGTGCCAGCAGCCCGACACTAAGACAGTTCTCCTATGGCTACACCTTC. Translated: CASSPTLRQFSYGYTF.

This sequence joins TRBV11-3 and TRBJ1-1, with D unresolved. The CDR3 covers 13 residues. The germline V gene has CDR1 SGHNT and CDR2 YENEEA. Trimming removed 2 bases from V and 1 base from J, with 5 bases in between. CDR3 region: CASSLLRNTEAFF. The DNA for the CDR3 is TGTGCCAGCAGCTTACTGAGGAACACTGAAGCTTTCTTT.

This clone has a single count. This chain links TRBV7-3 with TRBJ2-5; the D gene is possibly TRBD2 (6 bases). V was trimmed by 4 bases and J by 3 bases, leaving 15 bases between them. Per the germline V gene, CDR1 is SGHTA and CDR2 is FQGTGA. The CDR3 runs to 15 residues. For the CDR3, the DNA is TGTGCCAGCAGCTCTCGTGGAGGGCCGGAAGAGACCCAGTACTTC. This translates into CASSSRGGPEETQYF.

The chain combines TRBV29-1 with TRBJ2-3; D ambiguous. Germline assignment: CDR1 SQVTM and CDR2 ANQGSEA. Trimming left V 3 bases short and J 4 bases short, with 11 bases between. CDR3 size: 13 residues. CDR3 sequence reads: CSVESSKADTQYF. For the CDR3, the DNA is TGCAGCGTTGAGTCCTCAAAGGCAGATACGCAGTATTTT.

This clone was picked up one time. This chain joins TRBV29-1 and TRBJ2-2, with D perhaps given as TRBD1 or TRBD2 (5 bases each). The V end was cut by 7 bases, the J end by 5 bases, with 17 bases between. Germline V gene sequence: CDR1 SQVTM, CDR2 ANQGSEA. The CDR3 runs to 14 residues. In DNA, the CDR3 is TGCAGCGCCCAACGAGGGGTTGGGACCGGGGAGCTGTTTTTT. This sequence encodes CSAQRGVGTGELFF.

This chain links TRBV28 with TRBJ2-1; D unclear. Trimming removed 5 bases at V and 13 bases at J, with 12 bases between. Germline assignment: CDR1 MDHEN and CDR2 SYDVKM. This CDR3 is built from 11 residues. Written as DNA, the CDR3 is TGTGCCAGCAGTCCTCCGGGTCCCCAGTTCTTC. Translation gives CASSPPGPQFF.

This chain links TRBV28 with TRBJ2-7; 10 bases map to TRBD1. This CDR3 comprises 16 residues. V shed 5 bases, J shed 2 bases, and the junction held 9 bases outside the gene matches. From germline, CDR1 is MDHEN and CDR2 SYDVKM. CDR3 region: CASSTRWDRGAYEQYF. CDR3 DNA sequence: TGTGCCAGCAGTACCCGTTGGGACAGGGGAGCCTACGAGCAGTACTTC.